This T cell receptor (beta chain) was sequenced during a study of brain T cells in children with intractable seizures. Regarding this clone: Its antigen is currently unknown.

Generated by immunoSEQ multiplex PCR, the TCRdb table keeps only in-frame clones and is missing some. The data hold tens of thousands of clones, with roughly 89% observed a single time. Findings and caveats of the study: Absence of clones before surgery may stem from lower sequencing depth.

The specimen was peripheral blood, collected at surgery. The origin of this receptor is a girl aged 2-10 years with Rasmussen encephalitis and intractable seizures.

For the CDR3, the DNA is TGTGCCAGCAGCTTAGGACAGGGTATCTACGAGCAGTACTTC. Translating it yields CASSLGQGIYEQYF. The chain uses TRBV7-9 and TRBJ2-7; TRBD1 matches at 7 bases. CDR1 and CDR2 (germline): SEHNR, FQNEAQ (reference sequence). This CDR3 has 14 amino acids. The trim removed 1 base at V and 3 bases at J, leaving 3 bases unmatched.